This TCR beta chain was sequenced for a study of cytotoxic CD8 clonotypes in ibrutinib-treated CLL. Clones were read by immunoSEQ multiplex PCR, and TCRdb kept only the in-frame ones, dropping some. The table records just under 70,000 clones, more than 60% of them present only once. Germline CDR1 reads SGHTA; CDR2 reads FQGNSA. Deletions cut 2 bases from V and 6 bases from J, with 9 bases between. The CDR3 has 13 amino acids. The receptor's source is a human donor with chronic lymphocytic leukemia. Sequenced material: PBMCs, taken after 12 months of ibrutinib treatment. This rearrangement joins TRBV7-2 to TRBJ2-3; weak D call: TRBD1 (6 bases). The CDR3: CASSLTRGDTQYF. CDR3 bases: TGTGCCAGCAGCTTAACGAGGGGGGATACGCAGTATTTT. The variable domain in full, completed from reference TRBV7-2 and TRBJ2-3, reads GAGVSQSPSNKVTEKGKDVELRCDPISGHTALYWYRQSLGQGLEFLIYFQGNSAPDKSGLPSDRFSAERTGGSVSTLTIQRTQQEDSAVYLCASSLTRGDTQYFGPGTRLTVL.